The 25 T cell receptor beta chains in this list originate from one sample, sequenced in a study of control samples from healthy donors and cancer patients. Assay: immunoSEQ multiplex PCR; the TCRdb copy retains only in-frame clones and omits some. The sample contains around 230,000 clones, 85% to 95% of which appear only once. The source material was blood. The receptors come from a man in his forties or fifties in good health.

The chain couples TRBV7-9 to TRBJ2-3; TRBD1 is a possible D gene (5 bases). The V gene lost 1 base and the J gene lost 5 bases, with 10 bases spanning the gap. CDR3 length equals 14 residues. Germline V gene sequence: CDR1 SEHNR, CDR2 FQNEAQ (reference sequence). This chain's CDR3 is CASSLGSRGDTQYF. CDR3 DNA: TGTGCCAGCAGCTTAGGATCAAGGGGAGATACGCAGTATTTT.

Here the CDR3 reads CASNDERGNTEAFF. DNA for the CDR3: TGTGCCAGCAACGACGAAAGAGGGAACACTGAAGCTTTCTTT. The rearrangement uses TRBV5-5 and TRBJ1-1; unclear D gene. CDR3 length: 14 amino acids. Per the germline V gene, CDR1 is SGHKS and CDR2 is YYEKEE (reference sequence). Trimming pared 6 bases from V and 1 base from J, leaving 13 bases between.

This clone came up once. CDR3 DNA: TGTGCCAGCAGTAGGCCGGGGGCCGTCACCGGGGAGCTGTTTTTT. It is translated as CASSRPGAVTGELFF. The chain joins TRBV3-1 (or the pseudogene TRBV3-2) to TRBJ2-2; D tentatively fits TRBD1 or TRBD2 (6 bases each). From germline, CDR1 is LGHDT and CDR2 YNNKEL (reference sequence). V dropped 6 bases and J dropped 4 bases, with 15 bases sitting between them. This CDR3 region has 15 residues.

The genes are TRBV6-5 and TRBJ1-5, with 8 nucleotides matching TRBD1. Germline CDR1 is MNHEY and CDR2 is SVGAGI. The CDR3 has 14 amino acids. The ends lost 6 bases at V and 7 bases at J; junction bases unmatched: 8. In DNA, the CDR3 is TGTGCCAGCAGACTTGACAGGGGATGGCAGCCCCAGCATTTT. Amino acid sequence: CASRLDRGWQPQHF.

V and J are TRBV11-3 and TRBJ2-5; weak D call: TRBD1 (7 bases). V lost 5 bases to trimming and J lost 1 base, with 14 bases between them. The CDR3 is 15 residues long. CDR1 and CDR2 (germline): SGHNT, YENEEA. The CDR3 sequence is CASSQGGPTQETQYF. The CDR3 DNA follows: TGTGCCAGCAGCCAGGGGGGTCCTACCCAAGAGACCCAGTACTTC.

J is TRBJ1-4 and V is TRBV15; D may be TRBD1 (6 bases). This CDR3 contains 13 residues. CDR1 LNHNV and CDR2 YYDKDF come from the germline V gene (reference sequence). Trimming pared 2 bases from V and 8 bases from J, leaving 9 bases between. This CDR3 is CATSRQGWEKLFF. CDR3 nucleotides: TGTGCCACCAGCAGACAGGGGTGGGAAAAACTGTTTTTT.

The J gene is TRBJ1-5, the V gene TRBV7-2, with D possibly being TRBD1 (6 bases). Trimming cost V 1 base and J 11 bases, with 12 bases left between them. This CDR3 has 13 residues. The germline gives CDR1 SGHTA, CDR2 FQGNSA. The CDR3 DNA is TGTGCCAGCAGCTTAGGGGGGCTAGGGGCCCAGCATTTT. Its translation: CASSLGGLGAQHF.

Concerning this clone itself: The sample holds other DNA sequences that translate to the same CDR3. The chain combines TRBV11-2 with TRBJ2-5; D unresolved. From germline, CDR1 is SGHAT and CDR2 FQNNGV. CDR3 length: 11 amino acids. The germline V and J ends were trimmed by 4 bases and 5 bases, with 5 bases remaining between them. CDR3 in amino acids: CASSSRETQYF. As DNA, the CDR3 is TGTGCCAGCAGCTCCAGGGAGACCCAGTACTTC. Based on the CDR3 plus reference TRBV11-2 and TRBJ2-5, the full variable domain is EAGVAQSPRYKIIEKRQSVAFWCNPISGHATLYWYQQILGQGPKLLIQFQNNGVVDDSQLPKDRFSAERLKGVDSTLKIQPAKLEDSAVYLCASSSRETQYFGPGTRLLVL.

The chain carries TRBV11-2 and TRBJ1-4, with 9 nucleotides matching TRBD1. Germline lookup yields CDR1 SGHAT and CDR2 FQNNGV. This CDR3 is 15 amino acids long. Losses at the gene ends were 5 bases for V and 5 bases for J; bases not matched to a gene: 6. DNA of the CDR3: TGTGCCAGCAGCCAGAGACAGGGGGTGAATGAAAAACTGTTTTTT. Residues: CASSQRQGVNEKLFF.

The CDR3 region has the DNA TGCGCCAGCAGCGCCACAGGGAACATAAATGAAAAACTGTTTTTT. This translates into CASSATGNINEKLFF. The gene calls are TRBV5-1 and TRBJ1-4, with D tentatively TRBD1 (6 bases). The CDR3 runs 15 residues. CDR1 and CDR2 from the germline V gene are SGHRS and YFSETQ. The V end was cut by 4 bases, the J end by 5 bases, with 15 bases between.

V gene TRBV2 combines with J gene TRBJ2-1; 8 bases fit TRBD1. Germline values: CDR1 SNHLY, CDR2 FYNNEI. The V and J ends lost 5 bases and 4 bases, in that order; junction bases with no gene match: 7. This CDR3 region has 15 residues. The DNA for the CDR3 is TGTGCCAGCAGTTTCGACAGGGGAAAGTACAATGAGCAGTTCTTC. Its translation is CASSFDRGKYNEQFF.

Details on this clone: Distinct nucleotide sequences in the sample also encode this CDR3. The chain recombines TRBV20-1 with TRBJ2-3, with a tentative D call TRBD2 (5 bases). CDR3 size: 11 residues. Germline V gene data show CDR1 as DFQATT and CDR2 as SNEGSKA (reference sequence). The V gene lost 3 bases and the J gene lost 6 bases, with 7 bases spanning the gap. In nucleotides, the CDR3 is TGCAGTGCTAGCTTAGCGGATACGCAGTATTTT. The encoded protein is CSASLADTQYF.

J is TRBJ1-1 and V is TRBV6-5; tentatively, D is TRBD1 (6 bases). Germline CDR1 is MNHEY and CDR2 is SVGAGI. V lost 2 bases to trimming and J lost 1 base, with 11 bases between them. The CDR3 consists of 15 residues. The CDR3 here is CASSYTSGANTEAFF. DNA of the CDR3: TGTGCCAGCAGTTACACGTCGGGGGCGAACACTGAAGCTTTCTTT.

V usage is TRBV7-6 and J usage is TRBJ2-5, with 10 bases lining up with TRBD2. The CDR3 consists of 16 residues. J was trimmed by 2 bases and V by 1 base; bases with no gene match: 4. Germline V gives CDR1 SGHVS, CDR2 FNYEAQ. The CDR3 loop is CASSLGLAGVQETQYF. The CDR3 DNA sequence: TGTGCCAGCAGCTTAGGGCTAGCGGGGGTTCAAGAGACCCAGTACTTC.

The chain uses TRBV12-5 and TRBJ1-1; no clear D gene. V was clipped by 0 bases and J by 1 base, with 12 bases between them. CDR3 size: 16 residues. In germline, CDR1 is LGHNT, CDR2 FRNRAP. The CDR3 region has the DNA TGTGCTAGTGGTTTGGTCGCAGGTCGGGCGAACACTGAAGCTTTCTTT. It translates to CASGLVAGRANTEAFF.

The rearrangement links TRBV5-4 to TRBJ1-2, with 9 bases that match TRBD1. This CDR3 region has 15 residues. With V trimmed by 0 bases and J by 5 bases, 5 bases remained unmatched. Germline V CDR1 and CDR2: SGHNT, YYREEE (reference sequence). This CDR3 is CASSLETGGGYGYTF. The CDR3 coding sequence is TGTGCCAGCAGCTTGGAAACAGGGGGCGGTTATGGCTACACCTTC. Looking up the rest from reference TRBV5-4 and TRBJ1-2 gives the full variable domain: ETGVTQSPTHLIKTRGQQVTLRCSSQSGHNTVSWYQQALGQGPQFIFQYYREEENGRGNFPPRFSGLQFPNYSSELNVNALELDDSALYLCASSLETGGGYGYTFGSGTRLTVV.

This clone occurred once. This sequence joins TRBV3-1 (or the pseudogene TRBV3-2) and TRBJ1-2; TRBD1 is a possible D gene (5 bases). The CDR3 has 13 residues. Trimming took 4 bases from V and 8 from J, leaving 14 bases between them. Germline CDR1 LGHDT, CDR2 YNNKEL (reference sequence). The CDR3 DNA reads as TGTGCCAGCAGCCCGTCAGTGGGGGTGGGCTACACCTTC. Its translation is CASSPSVGVGYTF.

This chain links TRBV18 with TRBJ1-5; weak D call: TRBD1 (5 bases). V lost 1 base and J 4 bases, leaving 11 bases between the germline ends. Germline-derived CDR1 and CDR2 are KGHSH and LQKENI. The CDR3 is 15 residues long. The DNA for the CDR3 is TGTGCCAGCTCACCACAATCAGGGCTTAATCAGCCCCAGCATTTT. Amino acid sequence: CASSPQSGLNQPQHF.

V and J are TRBV25-1 and TRBJ1-4, with D perhaps TRBD1 (5 bases). The CDR3 is 14 residues long. V was trimmed by 2 bases and J by 7 bases, leaving 11 bases between them. CDR1 MGHDK and CDR2 SYGVNS come from the germline V gene. The CDR3 region is CASSETGASEKLFF. The CDR3 DNA follows: TGTGCCAGCAGTGAAACCGGGGCCAGTGAAAAACTGTTTTTT.

This clone was counted once. V gene TRBV28 combines with J gene TRBJ1-4; D unclear. Trimming took 3 bases from V and 2 from J, leaving 10 bases between them. This CDR3 has 15 amino acids. Germline CDR1 MDHEN, CDR2 SYDVKM. DNA for the CDR3: TGTGCCAGCAGTTTGCGACGTGGGACTAATGAAAAACTGTTTTTT. This sequence encodes CASSLRRGTNEKLFF.

The chain links TRBV18 to TRBJ2-7, with D unclear. CDR3 length: 13 amino acids. V lost 2 bases to trimming and J lost 7 bases, with 12 bases between them. The germline V gene has CDR1 KGHSH and CDR2 LQKENI. CDR3 sequence reads: CASSPIDPGEQYF. CDR3 nucleotides: TGTGCCAGCTCACCAATCGATCCCGGGGAGCAGTACTTC.

This clone is a singleton in its sample. CDR3 in amino acids: CASRSDRINYGYTF. For the CDR3, the DNA is TGTGCCAGTAGGTCCGACAGGATTAACTATGGCTACACCTTC. V and J are TRBV19 and TRBJ1-2; possibly TRBD1 for D (6 bases). Germline V gene data show CDR1 as LNHDA and CDR2 as SQIVND (reference sequence). The germline V and J ends were trimmed by 6 bases and 1 base, with 12 bases remaining between them. The CDR3 runs 14 residues.

The chain has TRBV10-3 and TRBJ2-2, with 7 bases fitting TRBD2. V shed 11 bases and J 3 bases; nucleotides not matched to a gene: 3. Germline V gives CDR1 ENHRY, CDR2 SYGVKD. The CDR3 is made up of 12 amino acids. Here the CDR3 reads CAFGGDTGELFF. Written as DNA, the CDR3 is TGTGCCTTTGGGGGGGACACCGGGGAGCTGTTTTTT.

This clone was recorded a few times. This chain uses TRBV3-1 (or the pseudogene TRBV3-2) with TRBJ1-5, with D possibly TRBD1 on 5 matching bases. CDR1 and CDR2 (germline): LGHDT, YNNKEL (reference sequence). This CDR3 has 15 residues. Trimming stripped 1 base from V and 1 base from J, with 8 bases between. The CDR3 is CASSQGGVSNQPQHF. The CDR3 DNA reads as TGTGCCAGCAGCCAAGGGGGCGTAAGCAATCAGCCCCAGCATTTT.

The V and J genes are TRBV5-1 and TRBJ2-7; D is ambiguous. CDR3 size: 12 residues. Germline V gene sequence: CDR1 SGHRS, CDR2 YFSETQ. V shed 1 base and J shed 3 bases, with 5 bases lying between them. Written as DNA, the CDR3 is TGCGCCAGCAGCTTGTGGGGCTACGAGCAGTACTTC. It is translated as CASSLWGYEQYF.